Shown below are 27 T cell receptor beta chains from a single sample sequenced in a study of CD8 T cell repertoires and HIV-1 epitope variants. For these receptors, no antigen is known. Some clones are missing from TCRdb's copy, which holds only in-frame ones; the method was immunoSEQ multiplex PCR. The sample includes around 4,800 clones, 69% of them seen just once. Sequencing was done on a sample of cultured CD8+ T cells derived from PBMCs. The receptor set was obtained from a male donor with HIV.

The rearrangement joins TRBV6-5 to TRBJ2-1, with TRBD2 as a possible D gene (5 bases). CDR3 length equals 14 residues. Germline V gene data show CDR1 as MNHEY and CDR2 as SVGAGI. V lost 10 bases and J lost 7, with 20 bases in between. This CDR3 reads CATAGGGVGNEQFF. In DNA form, the CDR3 reads TGTGCCACCGCAGGAGGCGGAGTAGGGAATGAGCAGTTCTTC.

The chain has TRBV4-1 and TRBJ2-3; 11 positions match TRBD1. Germline CDR1 MGHRA, CDR2 YSYEKL. J lost 2 bases, V lost 0 bases, and 4 bases had no gene match. This CDR3 has 17 residues. CDR3 nucleotide sequence: TGCGCCAGCAGCCAAGAGGGGGACAGGGGGTACACAGATACGCAGTATTTT. Translation: CASSQEGDRGYTDTQYF.

This chain connects TRBV6-4 to TRBJ1-1; D might be TRBD1 (6 bases). Germline-derived CDR1 and CDR2 are MRHNA and SNTAGT. The V end was cut by 4 bases, the J end by 7 bases, with 13 bases between. The CDR3 spans 13 residues. The CDR3, as DNA: TGTGCCAGCAGTGCCGGCAGGGGACTTGAAGCTTTCTTT. Amino acid sequence: CASSAGRGLEAFF.

This clone appeared a few times. The chain recombines TRBV10-2 with TRBJ1-6; tentatively, D is TRBD1 (5 bases). CDR1 is WSHSY, CDR2 SAAADI, per germline. V was cut by 2 bases and J by 13 bases, with 15 bases left in between. The CDR3 has 14 residues. The CDR3, as DNA: TGCGCCAGCAGTGAGGCCGGGGGAGAGGCGCCCCTCCACTTT. Its translation is CASSEAGGEAPLHF.

This clone was found a few times. The J gene is TRBJ1-2, the V gene TRBV11-1, with D tentatively TRBD1 (5 bases). The CDR3 is made up of 14 amino acids. V lost 5 bases and J 3 bases, leaving 13 bases between the germline ends. Germline values: CDR1 SGHAT, CDR2 FQDESV (reference sequence). The CDR3 DNA follows: TGTGCCAGCAGCCCTGGGACTTCTGACTATGGCTACACCTTC. This translates into CASSPGTSDYGYTF.

The gene calls are TRBV19 and TRBJ1-5; a possible D gene is TRBD1 (6 bases). The V and J ends lost 4 bases and 7 bases respectively, with 14 bases between them. Germline values: CDR1 LNHDA, CDR2 SQIVND (reference sequence). This CDR3 contains 14 residues. The CDR3 sequence: CASSRAGDFQPQHF. The CDR3 DNA sequence: TGTGCCAGTAGTAGGGCAGGGGATTTCCAGCCCCAGCATTTT.

V gene TRBV2 combines with J gene TRBJ1-1, with D possibly matching TRBD1 (5 bases). V lost 7 bases, J lost 0 bases, and 21 bases lay in between. Germline lookup yields CDR1 SNHLY and CDR2 FYNNEI. This CDR3 is built from 17 residues. As DNA, the CDR3 is TGTGCCAGCATGAGGGGATCCTCACCCCGGGTGAACACTGAAGCTTTCTTT. Translating it yields CASMRGSSPRVNTEAFF.

This clone turned up a few times. The rearrangement links TRBV19 to TRBJ2-7, with 10 bases matching TRBD1. The CDR3 is made up of 15 amino acids. V lost 4 bases and J lost 0; bases outside the gene matches: 3. Germline V CDR1 and CDR2: LNHDA, SQIVND (reference sequence). The CDR3 region is CASSTGTGASYEQYF. The CDR3 nucleotides are TGTGCCAGTAGTACAGGGACAGGGGCCTCCTACGAGCAGTACTTC.

The chain recombines TRBV5-1 with TRBJ1-1; possibly TRBD1 for D (5 bases). V lost 2 bases and J lost 4, with 9 bases in between. The germline gives CDR1 SGHRS, CDR2 YFSETQ. CDR3 size: 13 residues. CDR3: CASSLYGGTEAFF. In DNA, the CDR3 is TGCGCCAGCAGCTTATATGGGGGCACTGAAGCTTTCTTT.

The chain uses TRBV27 and TRBJ2-5; D is ambiguous. The CDR3 spans 15 residues. Trimming stripped 6 bases from V and 5 bases from J, with 19 bases between. Germline V gene sequence: CDR1 MNHEY, CDR2 SMNVEV (reference sequence). CDR3 bases: TGTGCCAGCAGCCACACCCGGACGGTTGGCGAGACCCAGTACTTC. This encodes CASSHTRTVGETQYF.

The CDR3: CASSLSGSDEQFF. The CDR3 region has the DNA TGTGCCAGTAGTCTTAGCGGGAGCGATGAGCAGTTCTTC. V usage is TRBV19 and J usage is TRBJ2-1; 9 positions agree with TRBD2. The CDR3 consists of 13 residues. V lost 5 bases and J lost 8; bases outside the gene matches: 4. Germline CDR1 is LNHDA and CDR2 is SQIVND (reference sequence).

The chain joins TRBV28 to TRBJ2-5, with a tentative D call TRBD2 (5 bases). The length of the CDR3 is 13 residues. From germline, CDR1 is MDHEN and CDR2 SYDVKM. Between the trimmed V and J ends, which lost 5 bases and 4 bases, there was a span of 11 bases. CDR3 sequence (DNA): TGTGCCAGCAGTCCACGACTAACAGAGACCCAGTACTTC. Its translation is CASSPRLTETQYF.

The chain couples TRBV28 to TRBJ2-3; D gene ambiguous. The V end was cut by 1 base, the J end by 3 bases, with 11 bases between. This CDR3 contains 15 residues. Germline CDR1 is MDHEN and CDR2 is SYDVKM. CDR3 in DNA: TGTGCCAGCAGTTTATCGGATAGCTTGACAGATACGCAGTATTTT. Translation gives CASSLSDSLTDTQYF.

This clone has a single count. This chain joins TRBV7-6 and TRBJ1-1; D is undetermined. V was shortened by 5 bases and J by 0 bases, with 4 bases between the two germline ends. The germline V gene encodes CDR1 SGHVS and CDR2 FNYEAQ. The CDR3 covers 12 residues. The CDR3 is CASSQVNTEAFF. The CDR3 DNA reads TGTGCCAGCAGCCAAGTGAACACTGAAGCTTTCTTT.

This chain joins TRBV7-9 and TRBJ1-4; possibly TRBD1 for D (5 bases). The CDR3 is 16 amino acids. The V end lost 4 bases, the J end lost 3 bases, and 15 bases lay between the germline ends. The V gene's germline CDR1 is SEHNR and CDR2 FQNEAQ (reference sequence). The CDR3 DNA reads TGTGCCAGCAGCTCGGGCAGGGATGGAGCTAATGAAAAACTGTTTTTT. Translating it yields CASSSGRDGANEKLFF.

The chain employs TRBV6-1 and TRBJ2-2, with D tentatively TRBD2 (6 bases). The germline V gene encodes CDR1 MNHNS and CDR2 SASEGT. V shed 6 bases and J shed 2 bases, with 13 bases lying between them. This CDR3 is built from 15 residues. CDR3 DNA sequence: TGTGCCAGCAGCTCCGGGACTCTTAACACCGGGGAGCTGTTTTTT. It specifies CASSSGTLNTGELFF.

In this sample, this clone turned up a few times. This chain joins TRBV28 and TRBJ2-1, with a tentative D call TRBD2 (5 bases). Trimming left V 5 bases short and J 4 bases short, with 27 bases between. CDR1 is MDHEN and CDR2 is SYDVKM in the germline V gene. This CDR3 spans 19 amino acids. This CDR3 is CASSGQLDKAEELYNEQFF. CDR3 nucleotides: TGTGCCAGCAGTGGGCAATTGGATAAAGCGGAGGAGCTGTACAATGAGCAGTTCTTC. The entire variable domain, with the rest obtained from reference TRBV28 and TRBJ2-1, is as follows: DVKVTQSSRYLVKRTGEKVFLECVQDMDHENMFWYRQDPGLGLRLIYFSYDVKMKEKGDIPEGYSVSREKKERFSLILESASTNQTSMYLCASSGQLDKAEELYNEQFFGPGTRLTVL.

J is TRBJ1-1 and V is TRBV19; possible D gene TRBD1, 6 bases. The CDR3 covers 16 residues. Germline-derived CDR1 and CDR2 are LNHDA and SQIVND (reference sequence). V was cut by 5 bases and J by 8 bases, with 24 bases left in between. The CDR3 is CASSFAGTGRLEEAFF. CDR3 DNA sequence: TGTGCCAGTAGTTTTGCCGGTACAGGGCGGCTCGAAGAAGCTTTCTTT.

The chain recombines TRBV7-2 with TRBJ2-5; no clear D gene. Germline values: CDR1 SGHTA, CDR2 FQGNSA. The CDR3 loop spans 14 amino acids. Deletions cut 1 base from V and 5 bases from J, with 11 bases between. The CDR3 reads CASSLVEGGETQYF. In nucleotides, the CDR3 is TGTGCCAGCAGCTTAGTCGAAGGTGGCGAGACCCAGTACTTC. Filled out from reference TRBV7-2 and TRBJ2-5, the complete variable domain reads GAGVSQSPSNKVTEKGKDVELRCDPISGHTALYWYRQSLGQGLEFLIYFQGNSAPDKSGLPSDRFSAERTGGSVSTLTIQRTQQEDSAVYLCASSLVEGGETQYFGPGTRLLVL.

The chain joins TRBV10-2 to TRBJ1-5, with D possibly matching TRBD1 (5 bases). The CDR3 is 14 residues long. Trimming pared 6 bases from V and 1 base from J, leaving 10 bases between. The germline V gene encodes CDR1 WSHSY and CDR2 SAAADI. CDR3 loop: CASRGGESNQPQHF. CDR3 coding DNA: TGCGCCAGCAGGGGGGGGGAGAGCAATCAGCCCCAGCATTTT.

The chain is built from TRBV5-6 and TRBJ1-2; 8 nucleotides line up with TRBD1. The CDR3 totals 14 residues. In germline, CDR1 is SGHDT, CDR2 YYEEEE. The trim removed 5 bases at V and 9 bases at J, leaving 12 bases unmatched. The CDR3 protein is CASSIPQGAGSYTF. DNA for the CDR3: TGTGCCAGCAGTATCCCCCAGGGGGCCGGGAGCTACACCTTC.

V usage is TRBV19 and J usage is TRBJ2-1; possible D gene TRBD2, 6 bases. The CDR3 sequence is 12 residues long. The V end lost 9 bases, the J end lost 8 bases, and 14 bases lay between the germline ends. Germline V gives CDR1 LNHDA, CDR2 SQIVND (reference sequence). The DNA of the CDR3 is TGTGCCAGCGGCCGGGGGTTAGATGAGCAGTTCTTC. It codes for CASGRGLDEQFF.

The chain recombines TRBV6-4 with TRBJ1-2; D is possibly TRBD1 (6 bases). The germline V gene encodes CDR1 MRHNA and CDR2 SNTAGT. Between the trimmed V and J ends, which lost 4 bases and 4 bases, there was a span of 16 bases. This CDR3 is built from 15 residues. The CDR3 DNA follows: TGTGCCAGCAGTGTCGAGCCGGGACAAAGCTATGGCTACACCTTC. Its protein product is CASSVEPGQSYGYTF.

V gene TRBV15 combines with J gene TRBJ2-1; TRBD1 matches 8 bases. J was trimmed by 8 bases and V by 0 bases; bases with no gene match: 12. The V gene's germline CDR1 is LNHNV and CDR2 YYDKDF (reference sequence). This CDR3 has 17 residues. The CDR3 spells CATSRDGHQGAMDEQFF. The CDR3 nucleotides are TGTGCCACCAGCAGAGATGGCCACCAGGGGGCAATGGATGAGCAGTTCTTC.

The CDR3 sequence: CASSLPRVSTGELFF. The CDR3 nucleotides are TGTGCCAGCAGCTTGCCCAGGGTGAGCACCGGGGAGCTGTTTTTT. The genes are TRBV7-8 and TRBJ2-2; maybe TRBD1 (5 bases). The V gene's germline CDR1 is SGHVS and CDR2 FQNEAQ. V lost 3 bases and J 4 bases, leaving 12 bases between the germline ends. The CDR3 contains 15 residues.

The rearrangement links TRBV6-4 to TRBJ1-4; D is possibly TRBD1 (5 bases). Between the trimmed V and J ends, which lost 5 bases and 5 bases, there was a span of 6 bases. There are 12 residues in the CDR3. The germline CDR1 and CDR2 sequences are MRHNA and SNTAGT. The CDR3 loop reads CASSHRNEKLFF. Here the CDR3 DNA reads TGTGCCAGCAGTCACAGGAATGAAAAACTGTTTTTT.

The V gene is TRBV7-6, the J gene TRBJ2-1; 12 bases match TRBD2. The V and J ends lost 4 bases and 2 bases, in that order; junction bases with no gene match: 12. The CDR3 length is 19 residues. The V gene's germline CDR1 is SGHVS and CDR2 FNYEAQ. CDR3 sequence (DNA): TGTGCCAGCAGCTACGGACTAGCGGGACAATCCACCCCCTACAATGAGCAGTTCTTC. It is translated as CASSYGLAGQSTPYNEQFF.